This paragraph reports one TCR beta chain. Antigen unknown. CD8 cells classed as naive were CD45RO-negative and positively selected for CCR7, excluding terminally differentiated effector memory CD45RA+ cells. Trimming took off 7 bases at V and 3 bases at J, with 15 bases between the two ends. CDR3 size: 14 residues. The germline gives CDR1 SGDLS, CDR2 YYNGEE. The source of the sample is a study of shared clonotypes between healthy human individuals. Sequencing was performed with immunoSEQ multiplex PCR; in TCRdb, only in-frame clones are kept and a portion is missing. The sample shows over 2 million clones, around 96% of them seen only once. Broader study findings: Researchers sampled blood only, noting tissue repertoires likely differ.

Sequenced input: naive CD8+ T cells sorted from blood. This TCR was recovered from a man aged 18 to 30 in good health. V gene TRBV9 combines with J gene TRBJ2-3, with D possibly being TRBD2 (5 bases). CDR3 amino acids: CASSGIWETDTQYF. CDR3 nucleotides: TGTGCCAGCTCCGGGATTTGGGAGACAGATACGCAGTATTTT.